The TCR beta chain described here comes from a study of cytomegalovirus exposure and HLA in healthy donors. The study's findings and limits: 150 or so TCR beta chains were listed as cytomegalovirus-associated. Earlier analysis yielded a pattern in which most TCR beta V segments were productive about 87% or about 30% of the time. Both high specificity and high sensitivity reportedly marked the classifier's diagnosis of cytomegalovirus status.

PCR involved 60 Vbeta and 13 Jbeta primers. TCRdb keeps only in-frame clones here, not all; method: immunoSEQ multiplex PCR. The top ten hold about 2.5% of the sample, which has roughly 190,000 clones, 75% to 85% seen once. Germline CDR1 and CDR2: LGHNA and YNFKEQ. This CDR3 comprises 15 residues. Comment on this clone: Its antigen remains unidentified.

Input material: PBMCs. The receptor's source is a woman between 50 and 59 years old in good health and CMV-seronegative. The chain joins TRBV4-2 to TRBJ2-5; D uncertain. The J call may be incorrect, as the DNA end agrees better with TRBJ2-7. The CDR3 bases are TGTGCCAGCAGCCAAGAAATCGATAGCTCCTACGAGCAGTACTTC. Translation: CASSQEIDSSYEQYF.